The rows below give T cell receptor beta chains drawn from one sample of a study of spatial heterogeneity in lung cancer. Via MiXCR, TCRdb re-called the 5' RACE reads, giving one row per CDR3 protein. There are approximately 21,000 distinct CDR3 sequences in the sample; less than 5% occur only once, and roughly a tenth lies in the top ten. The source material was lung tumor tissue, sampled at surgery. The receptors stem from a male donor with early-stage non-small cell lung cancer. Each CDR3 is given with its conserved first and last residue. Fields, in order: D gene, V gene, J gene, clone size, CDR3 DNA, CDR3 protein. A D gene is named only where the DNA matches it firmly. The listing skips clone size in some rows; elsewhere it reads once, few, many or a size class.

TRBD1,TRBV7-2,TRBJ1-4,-,TGTGCCAGCAGCCCCGGACAGGCGATAAATGAAAAACTGTTTTTT,CASSPGQAINEKLFF
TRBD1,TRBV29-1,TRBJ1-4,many,TGCAGCGTGGGACAGGCTTCAACTAATGAAAAACTGTTTTTT,CSVGQASTNEKLFF
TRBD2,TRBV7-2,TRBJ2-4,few,TGTGCCAGCAGCTTAAAGGCGGGAGAGTTGAACATTCAGTACTTC,CASSLKAGELNIQYF
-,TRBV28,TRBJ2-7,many,TGTGCCAGCAGTGCCCGCTACGAGCAGTACTTC,CASSARYEQYF
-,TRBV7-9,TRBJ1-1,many,TGTGCCAGCATCCTAACGGGACGAGTCTATGAAGCTTTCTTT,CASILTGRVYEAFF
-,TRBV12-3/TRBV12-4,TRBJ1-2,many,TGTGCCAGCAGTTTAGATGCGAGGACTAACTATGGCTACACCTTC,CASSLDARTNYGYTF
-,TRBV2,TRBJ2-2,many,TGTGCCAGCAGGCAACAGGGAGTAGGCGGGGAGCTGTTTTTT,CASRQQGVGGELFF
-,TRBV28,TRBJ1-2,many,TGTGCCAGCAGCCAAAAGGACAGCCGGGGCTACACCTTC,CASSQKDSRGYTF
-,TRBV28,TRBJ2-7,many,TGTGCCAGCAGTAGTCGGCAGACGAGCTCCTACGAGCAGTACTTC,CASSSRQTSSYEQYF
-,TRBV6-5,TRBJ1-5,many,TGTGCCAGCAGTTATTTCTTAGGTCAGCCCCAGCATTTT,CASSYFLGQPQHF
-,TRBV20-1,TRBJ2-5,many,TGCAGTGCTGACAATTCAGCGGGACAGATACAAGAGACCCAGTACTTC,CSADNSAGQIQETQYF
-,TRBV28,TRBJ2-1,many,TGTGCCAGCAGAGACTACAGCTCCTACAATGAGCAGTTCTTC,CASRDYSSYNEQFF
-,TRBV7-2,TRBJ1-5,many,TGTGCCAGCAGCCCCCTCAACGGCGGGATTAATCAGCCCCAGCATTTT,CASSPLNGGINQPQHF
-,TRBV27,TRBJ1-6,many,TGTGCCAGCAGTTACTCCTATAATTCACCCCTCCACTTT,CASSYSYNSPLHF
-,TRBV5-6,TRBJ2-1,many,TGTGCCAGCAGCCCGGGGAACTACAATGAGCAGTTCTTC,CASSPGNYNEQFF
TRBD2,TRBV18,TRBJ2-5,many,TGTGCCAGCTCACCTCCTAGCGGGAGCGAGACCCAGTACTTC,CASSPPSGSETQYF
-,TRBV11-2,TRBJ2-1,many,TGTGCCAGCAGCTTATCCGATGAGCAGTTCTTC,CASSLSDEQFF
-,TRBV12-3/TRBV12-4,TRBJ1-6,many,TGTGCCAGCAGTTTTGGCGGGGGAGGGTCACCCCTCCACTTT,CASSFGGGGSPLHF
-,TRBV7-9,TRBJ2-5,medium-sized,TGTGCCAGCAGTAGAGGACTGAGAAAGACCCAGTACTTC,CASSRGLRKTQYF
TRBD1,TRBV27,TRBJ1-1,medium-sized,TGTGCCAGCAGAGGGACAGCGAACACTGAAGCTTTCTTT,CASRGTANTEAFF
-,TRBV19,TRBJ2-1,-,TGTGCCAGCAACTCAGCCGGGTGGACTAACAATGAGCAGTTCTTC,CASNSAGWTNNEQFF
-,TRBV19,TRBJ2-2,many,TGTGCCGTGGGGGGCTATAACACCGGGGAGCTGTTTTTT,CAVGGYNTGELFF
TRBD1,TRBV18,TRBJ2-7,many,TGTGCCAGCTCCCTAAGCGGACAGGGCGGGTACGAGCAGTACTTC,CASSLSGQGGYEQYF
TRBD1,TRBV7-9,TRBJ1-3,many,TGTGCCAGCAGTGATAGGGGGCGAGCTGGAAACACCATATATTTT,CASSDRGRAGNTIYF
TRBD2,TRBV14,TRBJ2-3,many,TGTGCCAGCAGCCAAGATACGGCTAGCGGCGACACAGATACGCAGTATTTT,CASSQDTASGDTDTQYF
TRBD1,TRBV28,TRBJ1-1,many,TGTGCCAGCAGTCCCCCAGGGGGGAACACTGAAGCTTTCTTT,CASSPPGGNTEAFF
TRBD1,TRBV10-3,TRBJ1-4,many,TGTGCCATCAGTGACCCCGGACAGGGGGATAGTGAAAAACTGTTTTTT,CAISDPGQGDSEKLFF
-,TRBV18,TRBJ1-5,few,TGTGCCAGCTCGGGCCTTGGGAGCAATCAGCCCCAGCATTTT,CASSGLGSNQPQHF
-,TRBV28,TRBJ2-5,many,TGTGCCAGCAATATTCCTGGGCGAGGGGAGACCCAGTACTTC,CASNIPGRGETQYF
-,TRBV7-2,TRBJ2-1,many,TGTGCCAGCAGCTTGAGCCAATGGGCATACAATGAGCAGTTCTTC,CASSLSQWAYNEQFF
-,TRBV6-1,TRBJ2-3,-,TGTGCCAGCAGCTTGAGACTTGAAGATACGCAGTATTTT,CASSLRLEDTQYF
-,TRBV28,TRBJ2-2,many,TGTGCCAGCAGTTGGGGGGCCAACACCGGGGAGCTGTTTTTT,CASSWGANTGELFF
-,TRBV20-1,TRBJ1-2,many,TGCAGTGCTAGAGCTACAGGGAGGGGCTATGGCTACACCTTC,CSARATGRGYGYTF
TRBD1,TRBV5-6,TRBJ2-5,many,TGTGCCAGCAGCGAGACAGGGTCCCAAGAGACCCAGTACTTC,CASSETGSQETQYF
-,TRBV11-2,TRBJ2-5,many,TGTGCCAGCAGCTTTTATTTTGGGTCAGAGACCCAGTACTTC,CASSFYFGSETQYF
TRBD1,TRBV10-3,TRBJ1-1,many,TGTGCCATCAGTGAGTCTAAGAGGCGAGGGGGCTCATGGGACACTGAAGCTTTCTTT,CAISESKRRGGSWDTEAFF
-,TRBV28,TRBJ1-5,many,TGTGCCAGCAGTTTTGGGTTCTTATTCAATCAGCCCCAGCATTTT,CASSFGFLFNQPQHF